This T cell receptor beta chain was sequenced for a study of beta chain features in type 1 diabetes. Overall study: No patient-donor differences in age, gender, total cells or subset yield. Study observations and caveats: For type 1 diabetes patients, VDJ junctions showed fewer insertions and more deletions. Any HLA type influence on TCRB rearrangement was left unresolved here. The naive, central memory and Treg TCRB repertoires looked more alike in patients than they did in healthy donors.

Expressed TCRB transcripts were sequenced, since all the RNA that had been isolated was reverse transcribed. TCRdb's copy holds only in-frame clones and misses some; the assay was immunoSEQ multiplex PCR. The top ten hold around 0.025% of the sample, which has approximately 250,000 clones, 12% to 15% seen once. Points on this clone: Its matching antigen is unknown.

This CDR3 contains 17 residues. The germline gives CDR1 LNHDA, CDR2 SQIVND (reference sequence). V gave up 5 bases and J gave up 5 bases, with 22 bases separating them. This chain uses TRBV19 with TRBJ1-5, with D perhaps matching TRBD1 (6 bases). The receptor comes from a woman aged 40-49 years in good health. Source material: naive CD4+ T cells from blood. The CDR3 region has the DNA TGTGCCAGTAGTCCCACCCAGGGGTGGTATATAGATCAGCCCCAGCATTTT. As protein: CASSPTQGWYIDQPQHF.